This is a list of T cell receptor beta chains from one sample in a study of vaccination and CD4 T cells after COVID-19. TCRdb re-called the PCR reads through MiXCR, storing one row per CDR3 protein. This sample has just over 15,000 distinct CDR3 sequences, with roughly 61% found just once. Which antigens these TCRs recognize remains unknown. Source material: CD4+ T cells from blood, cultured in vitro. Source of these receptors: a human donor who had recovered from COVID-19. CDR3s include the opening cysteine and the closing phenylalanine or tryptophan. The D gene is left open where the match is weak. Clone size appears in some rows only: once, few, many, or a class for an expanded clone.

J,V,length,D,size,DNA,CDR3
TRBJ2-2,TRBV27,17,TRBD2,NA,TGTGCCAGCAGGGGGATAGCGGGAGGGCCCTCCACCGGGGAGCTGCTTTTT,CASRGIAGGPSTGELLF
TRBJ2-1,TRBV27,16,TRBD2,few,TGTGCCAGCAGGGGGCTAGCGGGAGGGCGTGGTAAGGGGCAGTTCTTC,CASRGLAGGRGKGQFF
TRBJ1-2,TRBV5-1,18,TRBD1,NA,TGCGCCAGCAGCGAGAAACAGGGGTCCATCCCCCATAACTATGGCTACACCTTC,CASSEKQGSIPHNYGYTF
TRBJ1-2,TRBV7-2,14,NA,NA,TGTGCCAGCAGGCCGGGGACATCACTTACTGGCTACACCTTC,CASRPGTSLTGYTF
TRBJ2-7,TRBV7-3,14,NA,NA,TGTGCCAGCAGCACCTTACCAGGGCCCTACGAGCAGTACTTC,CASSTLPGPYEQYF
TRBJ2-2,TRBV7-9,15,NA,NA,TGTGCCAGCAGCTTAGGTAACAGGAATACCGGGGAGCTGTTTTTT,CASSLGNRNTGELFF
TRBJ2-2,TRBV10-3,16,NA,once,TGTGCCTCCCAAGGGTCGGCTAGCGCGAACACCGGGGAGCTGTTTTTT,CASQGSASANTGELFF
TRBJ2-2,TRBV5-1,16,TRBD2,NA,TGCGCCAGCAGCTTGGTTCTAGCGGCGAACACCGGGGAGCTGTTTTTT,CASSLVLAANTGELFF
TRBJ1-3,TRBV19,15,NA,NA,TGTGCCAGTAGACCCTCAGGGAATTCTGGAAACACCATATATTTT,CASRPSGNSGNTIYF
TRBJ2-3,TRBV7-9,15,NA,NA,TGTGCCAGCAGCTTAGGAGAGGACAGCGGAGATACGCAGTATTTT,CASSLGEDSGDTQYF
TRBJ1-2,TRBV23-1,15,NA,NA,TGCGCCAGCACCCCTACAGGGACCCTCCTCTATGGCTACACCTTC,CASTPTGTLLYGYTF
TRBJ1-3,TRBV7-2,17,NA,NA,TGTGCCAGCAGTCCTGATGGGGACCTTTCCTCTGGAAACACCATATATTTT,CASSPDGDLSSGNTIYF
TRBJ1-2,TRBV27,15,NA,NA,TGTGCCAGCACGGGGGCAGGGGATTTCCTCTATGGCTACACCTTC,CASTGAGDFLYGYTF
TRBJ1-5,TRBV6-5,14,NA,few,TGTGCCAGCAGTTACACAGGTTCGAGGCAGCCCCAGCATTTT,CASSYTGSRQPQHF
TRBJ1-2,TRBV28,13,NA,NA,TGTGCCAGCAGCTCCGGGAGCGCCTTCGGCTACACCTTC,CASSSGSAFGYTF
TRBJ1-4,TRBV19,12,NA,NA,TGTGCCAGTAGTCTCTTAAATGAAAAACTGTTTTTT,CASSLLNEKLFF
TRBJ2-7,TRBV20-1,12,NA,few,TGCAGTGCTGGGGGTGGGACCTACGAGCAGTACTTC,CSAGGGTYEQYF
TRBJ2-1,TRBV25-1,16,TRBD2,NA,TGTGCCAGCACCGCATCAGCGGGAGGGTCCTACAATGAGCAGTTCTTC,CASTASAGGSYNEQFF
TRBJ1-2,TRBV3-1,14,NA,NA,TGTGCCAGCAGCCAAGACGTTACAAGGGATGGCTACACCTTC,CASSQDVTRDGYTF
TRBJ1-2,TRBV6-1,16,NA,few,TGTGCCAGCAGTGAAAGGAGGGCCACCTATTATAGTGGCTACACCTTC,CASSERRATYYSGYTF
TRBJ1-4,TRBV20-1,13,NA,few,TGCAGTGCTATTAATGTTGGGCGTGAAAAACTGTTTTTT,CSAINVGREKLFF
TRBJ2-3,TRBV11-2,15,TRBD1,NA,TGTGCCAGCAGCCCTCCGAGGGGGCTTTCAGATACGCAGTATTTT,CASSPPRGLSDTQYF
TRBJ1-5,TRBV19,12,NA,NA,TGTGCCAGTTCTTTCCGAAATCAGCCCCAGCATTTT,CASSFRNQPQHF
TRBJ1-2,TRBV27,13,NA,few,TGTGCCAGCAGTATCGACAGGAACTATGGCTACACCTTC,CASSIDRNYGYTF
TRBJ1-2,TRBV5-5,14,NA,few,TGTGCCAGCAGCTTTCAACAGCCAATCTATGGCTACACCTTC,CASSFQQPIYGYTF
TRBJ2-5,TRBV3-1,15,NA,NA,TGTGCCAGCAGCCAAGGTGGGGCTAGTCCAGAGACCCAGTACTTC,CASSQGGASPETQYF
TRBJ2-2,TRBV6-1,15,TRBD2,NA,TGTGCCAGCAGGAGGGGGACTAGTAACACCGGGGAGCTGTTTTTT,CASRRGTSNTGELFF
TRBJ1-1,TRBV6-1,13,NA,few,TGTGCCAGCAGGGAACGGACTCAGACTGAAGCTTTCTTT,CASRERTQTEAFF
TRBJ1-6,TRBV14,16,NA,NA,TGTGCCAGCAGCCAAGATCCGGGACATATCAATTCACCCCTCCACTTT,CASSQDPGHINSPLHF
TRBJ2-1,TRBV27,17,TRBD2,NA,TGTGCCAGCAGTTTACTAGCGGGAGGGCGAAACTACAATGAGCAGTTCTTC,CASSLLAGGRNYNEQFF
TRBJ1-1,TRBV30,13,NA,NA,TGTGCCTGGAGTGAGGAGCACAACACTGAAGCTTTCTTT,CAWSEEHNTEAFF
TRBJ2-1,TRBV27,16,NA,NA,TGTGCCAGCAGTTCTCAGACAGCGCTAGGATCCAATGAGCAGTTCTTC,CASSSQTALGSNEQFF
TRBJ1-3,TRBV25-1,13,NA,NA,TGTGCCAGCAGTGTCGAGGGAGGAAACACCATATATTTT,CASSVEGGNTIYF
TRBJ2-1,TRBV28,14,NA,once,TGTGCCAGGGGGGGTAATTACTCCTACAATGAGCAGTTCTTC,CARGGNYSYNEQFF
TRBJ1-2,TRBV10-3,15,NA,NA,TGTGCCATCAGTGAGTCAAGGGAGGGCAATCATGGCTACACCTTC,CAISESREGNHGYTF
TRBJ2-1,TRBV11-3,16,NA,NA,TGTGCCAGCAGCTACAACCCGGGGTGGACGAACAATGAGCAGTTCTTC,CASSYNPGWTNNEQFF
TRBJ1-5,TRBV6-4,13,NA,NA,TGTGCCAGCAGTGAAGAGATCAATCAGCCCCAGCATTTT,CASSEEINQPQHF
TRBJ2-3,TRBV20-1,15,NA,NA,TGCAGTGCTACCACAGCCGCGACTAGCACAGATACGCAGTATTTT,CSATTAATSTDTQYF
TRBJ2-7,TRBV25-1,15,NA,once,TGTGCCAGCAGTGAATCCAGGACAGCTGCCTACGAGCAGTACTTC,CASSESRTAAYEQYF
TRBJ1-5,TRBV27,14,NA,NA,TGTGCCAGCAGTTTAGGCACTAAAAATCAGCCCCAGCATTTT,CASSLGTKNQPQHF
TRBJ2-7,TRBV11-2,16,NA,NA,TGTGCCAGCAGCTTATATACGGGGGCGCGGTACTACGAGCAGTACTTC,CASSLYTGARYYEQYF
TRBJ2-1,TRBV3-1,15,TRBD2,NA,TGTGCCAGCAGCCAAGTAAGCGGGAGGGCCAATGAGCAGTTCTTC,CASSQVSGRANEQFF
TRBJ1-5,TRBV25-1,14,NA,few,TGTGCCAGCAGTGAGGCGCTTAGGGGACAGCCCCAGCATTTT,CASSEALRGQPQHF
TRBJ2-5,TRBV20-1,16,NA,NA,TGCAGTGCTAGAGAAGGTCCCAGGCCAACCCAAGAGACCCAGTACTTC,CSAREGPRPTQETQYF
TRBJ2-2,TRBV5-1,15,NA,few,TGCGCCAGCAGCTTGACGGGAGAAGGGTCCGGGGAGCTGTTTTTT,CASSLTGEGSGELFF
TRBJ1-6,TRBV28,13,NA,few,TGTGCCGTCTCCGTCGGTGGGAATTCACCCCTCCACTTT,CAVSVGGNSPLHF
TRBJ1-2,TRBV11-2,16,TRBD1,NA,TGTGCCAGCAGCTCCTTACCGGGACAGGGGTATTATGGCTACACCTTC,CASSSLPGQGYYGYTF
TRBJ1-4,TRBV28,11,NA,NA,TGTGCCAGCAGTCCCGGGGAAAAACTGTTTTTT,CASSPGEKLFF
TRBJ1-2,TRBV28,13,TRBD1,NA,TGTGCCAGCAGTCCGGACAGGGGGCAAGGCTACACCTTC,CASSPDRGQGYTF
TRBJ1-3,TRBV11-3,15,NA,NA,TGTGCCAGCAGCTTAGAAGGGGGGCCTGGAAACACCATATATTTT,CASSLEGGPGNTIYF
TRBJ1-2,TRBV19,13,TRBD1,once,TGTGCCAGTAGTGCGCGGACAGGGCATGGCTACACCTTC,CASSARTGHGYTF